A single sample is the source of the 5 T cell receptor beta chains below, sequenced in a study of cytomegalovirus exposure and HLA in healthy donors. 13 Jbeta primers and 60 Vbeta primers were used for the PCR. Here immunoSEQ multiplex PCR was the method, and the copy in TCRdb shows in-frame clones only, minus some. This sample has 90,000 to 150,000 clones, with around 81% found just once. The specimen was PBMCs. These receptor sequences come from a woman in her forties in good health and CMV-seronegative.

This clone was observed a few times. CDR3 sequence reads: CASSLSVQGEKLFF. The CDR3 nucleotides read TGTGCCAGCAGCTTATCGGTCCAGGGTGAAAAACTGTTTTTT. The chain links TRBV7-9 to TRBJ1-4; possibly TRBD1 for D (5 bases). Trimming removed 2 bases at V and 7 bases at J, with 11 bases between. The CDR3 loop spans 14 amino acids. Germline-derived CDR1 and CDR2 are SEHNR and FQNEAQ (reference sequence).

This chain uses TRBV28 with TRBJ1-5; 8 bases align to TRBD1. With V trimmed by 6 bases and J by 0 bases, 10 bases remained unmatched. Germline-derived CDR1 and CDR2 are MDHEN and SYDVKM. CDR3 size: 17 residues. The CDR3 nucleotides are TGTGCCAGCAGGCAAAATCGACAGGGGTCTAGCAATCAGCCCCAGCATTTT. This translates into CASRQNRQGSSNQPQHF.

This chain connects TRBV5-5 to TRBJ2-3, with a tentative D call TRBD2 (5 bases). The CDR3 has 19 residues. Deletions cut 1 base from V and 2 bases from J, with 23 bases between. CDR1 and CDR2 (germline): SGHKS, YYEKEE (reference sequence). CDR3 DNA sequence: TGTGCCAGCAGCTTGTATCGCCTGGCGAGCGGCAAAAACACAGATACGCAGTATTTT. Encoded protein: CASSLYRLASGKNTDTQYF.

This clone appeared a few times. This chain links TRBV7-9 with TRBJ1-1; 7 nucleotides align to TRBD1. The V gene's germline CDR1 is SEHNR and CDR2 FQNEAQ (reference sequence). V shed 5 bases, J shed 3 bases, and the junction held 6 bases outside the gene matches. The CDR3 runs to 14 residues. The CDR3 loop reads CASSRAGGYTEAFF. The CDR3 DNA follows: TGTGCCAGCAGCCGTGCAGGGGGTTACACTGAAGCTTTCTTT.

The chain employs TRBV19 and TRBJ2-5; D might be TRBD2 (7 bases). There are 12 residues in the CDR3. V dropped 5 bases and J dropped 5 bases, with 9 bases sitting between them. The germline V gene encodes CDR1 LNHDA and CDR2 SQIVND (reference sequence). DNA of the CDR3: TGTGCCAGTAGTCGGGGGGCGGAGACCCAGTACTTC. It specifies CASSRGAETQYF.